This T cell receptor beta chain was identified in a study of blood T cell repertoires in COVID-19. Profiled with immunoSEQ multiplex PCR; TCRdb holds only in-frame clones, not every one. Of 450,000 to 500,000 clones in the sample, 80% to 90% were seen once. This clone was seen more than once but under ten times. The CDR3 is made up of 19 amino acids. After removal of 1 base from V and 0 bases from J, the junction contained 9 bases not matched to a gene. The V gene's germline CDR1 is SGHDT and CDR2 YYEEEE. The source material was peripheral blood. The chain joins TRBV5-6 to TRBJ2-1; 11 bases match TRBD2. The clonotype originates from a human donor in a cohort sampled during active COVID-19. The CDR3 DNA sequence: TGTGCCAGCAGCTTGATCCTAGCGGGAGGACCGAGCTCCTACAATGAGCAGTTCTTC. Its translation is CASSLILAGGPSSYNEQFF.